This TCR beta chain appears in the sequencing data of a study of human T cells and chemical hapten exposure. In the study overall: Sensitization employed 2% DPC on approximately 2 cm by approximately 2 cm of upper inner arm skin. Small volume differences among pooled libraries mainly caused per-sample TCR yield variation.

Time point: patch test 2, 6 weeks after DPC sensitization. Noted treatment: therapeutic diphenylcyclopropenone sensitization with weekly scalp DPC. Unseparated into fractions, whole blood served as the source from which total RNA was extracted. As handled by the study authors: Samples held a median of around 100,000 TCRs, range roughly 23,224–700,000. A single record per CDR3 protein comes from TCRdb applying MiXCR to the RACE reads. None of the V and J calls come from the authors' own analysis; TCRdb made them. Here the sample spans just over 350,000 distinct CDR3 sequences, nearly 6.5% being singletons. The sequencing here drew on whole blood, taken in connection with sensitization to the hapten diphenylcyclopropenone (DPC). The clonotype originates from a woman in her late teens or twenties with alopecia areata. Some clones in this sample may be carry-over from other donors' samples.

DNA for the CDR3: TGCAGCGTTGTCGGGACTAGCGGGGGGTATCAAGAGACCCAGTACTTC. Translation gives CSVVGTSGGYQETQYF. The chain links TRBV29-1 to TRBJ2-5, with 15 bases that match TRBD2. V shed 4 bases, J shed 2 bases, and the junction held 5 bases outside the gene matches. This CDR3 region has 16 residues. Germline CDR1 reads SQVTM; CDR2 reads ANQGSEA.